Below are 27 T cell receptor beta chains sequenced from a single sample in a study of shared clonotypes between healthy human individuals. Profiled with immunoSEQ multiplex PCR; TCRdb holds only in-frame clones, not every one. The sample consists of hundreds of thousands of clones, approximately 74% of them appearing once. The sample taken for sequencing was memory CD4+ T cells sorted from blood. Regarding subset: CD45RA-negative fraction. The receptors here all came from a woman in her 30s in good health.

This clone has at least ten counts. The CDR3 nucleotides read TGTGCCACCAGCAATGGCCGGTTTAACTATGGCTACACCTTC. Translation: CATSNGRFNYGYTF. This chain uses TRBV15 with TRBJ1-2; D is unclear. Germline V gene data show CDR1 as LNHNV and CDR2 as YYDKDF (reference sequence). The CDR3 contains 14 residues. The V end lost 4 bases, the J end lost 1 base, and 10 bases lay between the germline ends.

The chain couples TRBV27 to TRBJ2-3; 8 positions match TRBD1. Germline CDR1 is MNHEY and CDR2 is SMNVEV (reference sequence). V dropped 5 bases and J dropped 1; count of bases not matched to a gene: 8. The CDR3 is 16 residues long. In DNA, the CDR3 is TGTGCCAGCAGTGCCTGGACAGGGTCTGGCACAGATACGCAGTATTTT. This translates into CASSAWTGSGTDTQYF.

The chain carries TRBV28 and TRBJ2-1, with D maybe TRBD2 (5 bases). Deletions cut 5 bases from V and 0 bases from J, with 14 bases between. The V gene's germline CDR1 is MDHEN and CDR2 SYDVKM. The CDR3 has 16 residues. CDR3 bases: TGTGCCAGCAGTCGAGGCGGGTCCCGCTCCTACAATGAGCAGTTCTTC. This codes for CASSRGGSRSYNEQFF.

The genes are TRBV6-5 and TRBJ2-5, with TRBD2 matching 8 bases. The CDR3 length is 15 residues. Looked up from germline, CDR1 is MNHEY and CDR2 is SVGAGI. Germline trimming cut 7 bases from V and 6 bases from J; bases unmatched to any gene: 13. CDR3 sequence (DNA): TGTGCCAGCAAGGCGGGAGGAGCCGTTGGGAAGACCCAGTACTTC. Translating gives CASKAGGAVGKTQYF.

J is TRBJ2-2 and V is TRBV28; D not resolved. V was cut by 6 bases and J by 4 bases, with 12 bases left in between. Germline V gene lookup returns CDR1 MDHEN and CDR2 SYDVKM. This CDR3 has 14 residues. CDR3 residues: CASSLDGRTGELFF. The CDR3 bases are TGTGCCAGCAGCCTTGATGGACGCACCGGGGAGCTGTTTTTT.

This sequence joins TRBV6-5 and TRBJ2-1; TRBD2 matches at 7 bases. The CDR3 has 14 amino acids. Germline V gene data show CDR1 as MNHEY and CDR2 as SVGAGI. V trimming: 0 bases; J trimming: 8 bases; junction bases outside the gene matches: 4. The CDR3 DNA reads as TGTGCCAGCAGTTACTCCAGGCTAGCGGATGAGCAGTTCTTC. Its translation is CASSYSRLADEQFF.

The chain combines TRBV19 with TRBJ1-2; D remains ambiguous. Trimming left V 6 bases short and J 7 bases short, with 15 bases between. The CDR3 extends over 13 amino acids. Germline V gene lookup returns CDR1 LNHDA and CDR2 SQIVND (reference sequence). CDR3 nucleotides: TGTGCCAGTAGCCGGACGGCCCTCTTTGGCTACACCTTC. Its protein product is CASSRTALFGYTF.

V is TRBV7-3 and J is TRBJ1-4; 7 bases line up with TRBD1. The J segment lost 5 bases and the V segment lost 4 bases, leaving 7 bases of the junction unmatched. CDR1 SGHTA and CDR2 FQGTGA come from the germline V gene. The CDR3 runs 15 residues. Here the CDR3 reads CASSSRQGRNEKLFF. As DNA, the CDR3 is TGTGCCAGCAGCTCCCGACAGGGACGCAATGAAAAACTGTTTTTT.

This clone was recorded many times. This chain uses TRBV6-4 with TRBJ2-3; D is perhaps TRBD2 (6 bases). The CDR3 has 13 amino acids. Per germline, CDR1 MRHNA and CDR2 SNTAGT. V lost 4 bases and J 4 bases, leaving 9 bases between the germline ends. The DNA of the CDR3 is TGTGCCAGCAGTGCGGGAGTGGCAGATACGCAGTATTTT. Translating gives CASSAGVADTQYF.

The CDR3: CASSKTGTSNNEQFF. In nucleotides, the CDR3 is TGTGCCAGCAGCAAGACAGGGACTAGTAACAATGAGCAGTTCTTC. The chain has TRBV5-4 and TRBJ2-1; tentative D call: TRBD2 (8 bases). V was pared by 4 bases and J by 5 bases, with 16 bases between. Per the germline V gene, CDR1 is SGHNT and CDR2 is YYREEE (reference sequence). This CDR3 has 15 residues.

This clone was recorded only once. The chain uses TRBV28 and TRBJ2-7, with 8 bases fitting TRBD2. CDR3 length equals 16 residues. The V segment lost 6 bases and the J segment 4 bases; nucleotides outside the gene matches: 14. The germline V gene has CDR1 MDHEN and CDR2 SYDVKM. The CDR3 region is CASRDQAPGTRYEQYF. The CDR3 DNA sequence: TGTGCCAGCAGGGATCAGGCGCCCGGGACTAGATACGAGCAGTACTTC.

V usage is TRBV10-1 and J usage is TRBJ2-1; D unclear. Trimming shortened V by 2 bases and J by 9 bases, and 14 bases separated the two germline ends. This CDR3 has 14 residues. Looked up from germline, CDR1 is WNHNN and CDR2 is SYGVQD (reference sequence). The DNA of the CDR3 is TGCGCCAGCAGTGAGGGGCCACAACGGAGTGAGCAGTTCTTC. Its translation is CASSEGPQRSEQFF.

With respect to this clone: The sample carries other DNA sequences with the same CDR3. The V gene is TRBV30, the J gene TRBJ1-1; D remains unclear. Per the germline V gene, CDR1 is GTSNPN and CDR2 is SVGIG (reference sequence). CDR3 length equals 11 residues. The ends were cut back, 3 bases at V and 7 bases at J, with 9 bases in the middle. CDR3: CAWSSAVEAFF. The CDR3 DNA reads TGTGCCTGGAGCTCGGCGGTTGAAGCTTTCTTT.

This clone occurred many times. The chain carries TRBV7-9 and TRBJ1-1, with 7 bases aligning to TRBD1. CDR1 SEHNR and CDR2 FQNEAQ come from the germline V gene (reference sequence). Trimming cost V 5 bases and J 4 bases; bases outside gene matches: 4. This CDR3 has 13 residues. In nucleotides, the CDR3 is TGTGCCAGCAGCCAGGGACAGTTCACTGAAGCTTTCTTT. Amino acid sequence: CASSQGQFTEAFF.

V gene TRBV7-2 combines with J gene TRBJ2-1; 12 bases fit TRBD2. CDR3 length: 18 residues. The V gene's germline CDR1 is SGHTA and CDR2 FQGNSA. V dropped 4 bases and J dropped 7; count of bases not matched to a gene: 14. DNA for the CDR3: TGTGCCAGCAGCTCGACGACTAGCGGGAGTACTGGCTTAAATGAGCAGTTCTTC. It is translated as CASSSTTSGSTGLNEQFF.

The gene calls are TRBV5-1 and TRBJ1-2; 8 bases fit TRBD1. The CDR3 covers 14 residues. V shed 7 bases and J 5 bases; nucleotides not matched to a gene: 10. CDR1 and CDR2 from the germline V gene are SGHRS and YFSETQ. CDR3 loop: CASSRGQGVYGYTF. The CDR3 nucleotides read TGCGCCAGCTCCCGAGGACAGGGTGTATATGGCTACACCTTC. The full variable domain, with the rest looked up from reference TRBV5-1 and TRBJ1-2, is KAGVTQTPRYLIKTRGQQVTLSCSPISGHRSVSWYQQTPGQGLQFLFEYFSETQRNKGNFPGRFSGRQFSNSRSEMNVSTLELGDSALYLCASSRGQGVYGYTFGSGTRLTVV.

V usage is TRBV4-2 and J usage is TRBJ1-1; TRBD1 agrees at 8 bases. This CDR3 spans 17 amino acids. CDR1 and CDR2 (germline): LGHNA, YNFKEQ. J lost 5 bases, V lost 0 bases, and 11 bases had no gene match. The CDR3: CASSQDLGTGTKTEAFF. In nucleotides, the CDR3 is TGTGCCAGCAGCCAAGACTTAGGGACAGGCACTAAAACTGAAGCTTTCTTT.

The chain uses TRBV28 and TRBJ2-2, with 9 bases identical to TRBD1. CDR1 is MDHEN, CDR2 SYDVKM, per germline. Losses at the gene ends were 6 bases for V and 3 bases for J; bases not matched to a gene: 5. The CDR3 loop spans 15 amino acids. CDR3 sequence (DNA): TGTGCCAGCAGGACACGACAGGGGGACACCGGGGAGCTGTTTTTT. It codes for CASRTRQGDTGELFF.

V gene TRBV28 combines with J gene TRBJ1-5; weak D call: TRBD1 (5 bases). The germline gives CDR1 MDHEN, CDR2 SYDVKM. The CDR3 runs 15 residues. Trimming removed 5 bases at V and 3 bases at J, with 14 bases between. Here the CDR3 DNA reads TGTGCCAGCAGTCCCCCGAGGGGAGACAATCAGCCCCAGCATTTT. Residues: CASSPPRGDNQPQHF. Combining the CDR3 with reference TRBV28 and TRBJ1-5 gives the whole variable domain DVKVTQSSRYLVKRTGEKVFLECVQDMDHENMFWYRQDPGLGLRLIYFSYDVKMKEKGDIPEGYSVSREKKERFSLILESASTNQTSMYLCASSPPRGDNQPQHFGDGTRLSIL.

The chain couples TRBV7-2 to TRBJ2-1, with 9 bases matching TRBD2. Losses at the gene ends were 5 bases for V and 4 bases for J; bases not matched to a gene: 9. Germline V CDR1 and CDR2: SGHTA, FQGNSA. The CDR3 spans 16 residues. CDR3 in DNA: TGTGCCAGCAGCCAGGTAGCTACTAGCGGGTACAATGAGCAGTTCTTC. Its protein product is CASSQVATSGYNEQFF.

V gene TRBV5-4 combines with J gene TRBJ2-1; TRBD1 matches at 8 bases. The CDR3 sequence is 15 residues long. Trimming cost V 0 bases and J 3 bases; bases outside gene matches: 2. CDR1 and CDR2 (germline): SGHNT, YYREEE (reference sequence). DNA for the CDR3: TGTGCCAGCAGCTTGGGACAGGGGCGCTACAATGAGCAGTTCTTC. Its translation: CASSLGQGRYNEQFF.

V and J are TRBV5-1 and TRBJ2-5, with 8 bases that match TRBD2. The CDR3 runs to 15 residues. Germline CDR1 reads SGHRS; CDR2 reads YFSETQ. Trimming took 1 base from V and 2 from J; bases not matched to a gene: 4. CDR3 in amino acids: CASSLWSGGQETQYF. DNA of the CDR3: TGCGCCAGCAGCTTGTGGTCGGGGGGGCAAGAGACCCAGTACTTC.

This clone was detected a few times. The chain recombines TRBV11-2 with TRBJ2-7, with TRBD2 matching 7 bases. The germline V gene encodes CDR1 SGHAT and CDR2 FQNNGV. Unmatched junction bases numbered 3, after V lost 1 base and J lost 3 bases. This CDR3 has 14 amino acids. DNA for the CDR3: TGTGCCAGCAGCTTAGGCAGGGAGGGCTACGAGCAGTACTTC. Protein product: CASSLGREGYEQYF.

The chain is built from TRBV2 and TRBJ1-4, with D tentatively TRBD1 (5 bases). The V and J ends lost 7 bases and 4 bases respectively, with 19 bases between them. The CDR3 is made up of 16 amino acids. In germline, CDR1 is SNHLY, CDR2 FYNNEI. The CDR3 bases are TGTGCCAGCATCCCGAGGCGACAGCTAAATAATGAAAAACTGTTTTTT. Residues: CASIPRRQLNNEKLFF.

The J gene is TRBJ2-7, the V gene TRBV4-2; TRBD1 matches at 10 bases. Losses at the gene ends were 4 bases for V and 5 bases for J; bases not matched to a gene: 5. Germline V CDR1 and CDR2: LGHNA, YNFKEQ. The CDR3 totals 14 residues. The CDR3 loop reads CASSPGQGVDEQYF. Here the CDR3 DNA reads TGTGCCAGCAGCCCAGGACAGGGGGTCGACGAGCAGTACTTC.

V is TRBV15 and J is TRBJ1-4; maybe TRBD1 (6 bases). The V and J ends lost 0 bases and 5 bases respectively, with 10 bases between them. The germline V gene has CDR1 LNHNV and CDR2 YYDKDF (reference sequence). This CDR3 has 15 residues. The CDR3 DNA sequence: TGTGCCACCAGCAGAGATCAGGGGCGGAATGAAAAACTGTTTTTT. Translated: CATSRDQGRNEKLFF.

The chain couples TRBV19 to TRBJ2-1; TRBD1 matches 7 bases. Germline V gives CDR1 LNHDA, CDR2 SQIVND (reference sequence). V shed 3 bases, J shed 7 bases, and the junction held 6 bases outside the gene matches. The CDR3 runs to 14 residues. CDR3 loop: CASSMRGLGNEQFF. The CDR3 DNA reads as TGTGCCAGTAGTATGAGGGGGCTTGGGAATGAGCAGTTCTTC.